This TCR beta chain was sequenced in a study of cytomegalovirus exposure and HLA in healthy donors. In the study overall: Findings of an earlier analysis included roughly 110 million unique TCR beta sequences from roughly 200 million T cells. Whole-study findings and limits: Some V segments could not be told apart, so they were left out, TRBV6-2 and TRBV6-3 among them.

Per the germline V gene, CDR1 is SGHTA and CDR2 is FQGTGA. V gave up 1 base and J gave up 6 bases; unmatched junction bases: 17. CDR3 size: 19 residues. Note on this clone: What it binds is not known.

A multiplex PCR was run with 60 Vbeta primers and 13 Jbeta primers. Using immunoSEQ multiplex PCR, the repertoire was profiled, and TCRdb retains in-frame clones only, with some absent. The sample carries tens of thousands of clones, about two thirds recorded once. The TCR comes from a woman aged 45-59 years in good health and CMV-seropositive. The chain combines TRBV7-3 with TRBJ2-1; 8 nucleotides align to TRBD2. The sequenced sample consisted of PBMCs. The CDR3 region has the DNA TGTGCCAGCAGCTTAATGGCCTCCTCAGCGGGGGCGCTGGGCAATGAGCAGTTCTTC. It codes for CASSLMASSAGALGNEQFF.